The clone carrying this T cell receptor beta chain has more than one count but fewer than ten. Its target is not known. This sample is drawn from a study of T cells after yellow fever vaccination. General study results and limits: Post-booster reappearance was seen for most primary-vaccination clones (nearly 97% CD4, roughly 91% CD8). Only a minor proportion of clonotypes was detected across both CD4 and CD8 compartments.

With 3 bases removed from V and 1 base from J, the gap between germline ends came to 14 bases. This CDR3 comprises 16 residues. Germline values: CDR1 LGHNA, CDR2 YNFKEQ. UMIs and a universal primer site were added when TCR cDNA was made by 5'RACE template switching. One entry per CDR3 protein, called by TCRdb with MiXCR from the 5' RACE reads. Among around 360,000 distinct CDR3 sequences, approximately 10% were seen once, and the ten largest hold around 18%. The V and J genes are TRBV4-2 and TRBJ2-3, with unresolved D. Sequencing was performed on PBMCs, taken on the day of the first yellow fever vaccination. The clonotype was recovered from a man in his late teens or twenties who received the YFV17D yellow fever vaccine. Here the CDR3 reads CASSHLTKAGTDTQYF. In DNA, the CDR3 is TGTGCCAGCAGCCATCTTACGAAGGCGGGCACAGATACGCAGTATTTT.